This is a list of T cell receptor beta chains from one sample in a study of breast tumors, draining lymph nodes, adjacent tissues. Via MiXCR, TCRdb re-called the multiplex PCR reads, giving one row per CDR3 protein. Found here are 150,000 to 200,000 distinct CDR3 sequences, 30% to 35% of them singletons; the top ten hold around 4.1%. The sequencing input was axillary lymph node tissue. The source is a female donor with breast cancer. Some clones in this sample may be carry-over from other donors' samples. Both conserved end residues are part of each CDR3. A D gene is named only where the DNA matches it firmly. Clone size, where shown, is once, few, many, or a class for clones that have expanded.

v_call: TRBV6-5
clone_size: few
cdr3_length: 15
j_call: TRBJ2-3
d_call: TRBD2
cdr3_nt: TGTGCCAGCACCCCTAGCGGGAGGGCTGCAGATACGCAGTATTTT
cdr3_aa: CASTPSGRAADTQYF

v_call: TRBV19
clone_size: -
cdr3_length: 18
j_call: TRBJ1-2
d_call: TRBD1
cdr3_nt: TGTGCCAGTAGCCTGATCCGGGACAGGGGGCCACCTAGCTATGGCTCCACCTTC
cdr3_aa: CASSLIRDRGPPSYGSTF

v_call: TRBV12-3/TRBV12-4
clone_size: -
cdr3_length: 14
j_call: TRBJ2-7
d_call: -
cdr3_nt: TGTGCCAGCAGTGACCAGGGGCCGACCTACGAGCAGTACTTC
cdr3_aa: CASSDQGPTYEQYF

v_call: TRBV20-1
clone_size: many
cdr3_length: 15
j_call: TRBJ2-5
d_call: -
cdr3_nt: TGCAGTGCTAAGGAATGGGGGCCTGGAGACGGGACCCAGTACTTC
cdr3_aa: CSAKEWGPGDGTQYF

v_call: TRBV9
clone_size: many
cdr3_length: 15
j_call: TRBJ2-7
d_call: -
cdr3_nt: TGTGCCAGCAGCCCAGACAGCACATCTCTCTACGAGCAGTACTTC
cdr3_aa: CASSPDSTSLYEQYF

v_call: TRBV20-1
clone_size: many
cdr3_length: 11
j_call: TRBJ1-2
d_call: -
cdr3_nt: TGCAGTGCTAGTGCACAGCCGGGCTACACCTTC
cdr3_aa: CSASAQPGYTF

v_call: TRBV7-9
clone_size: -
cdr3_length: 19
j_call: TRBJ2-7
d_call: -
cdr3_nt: -
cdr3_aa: CASFYICSAAGTGTYEQYF

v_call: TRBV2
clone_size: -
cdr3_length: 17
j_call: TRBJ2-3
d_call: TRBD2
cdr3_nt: TGTGCCAGCACCATGTCAGGACTAGCGGGAACCACAGATACGCAGTATTTT
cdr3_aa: CASTMSGLAGTTDTQYF

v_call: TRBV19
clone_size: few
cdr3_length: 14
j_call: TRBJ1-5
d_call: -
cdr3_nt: TGTGCCTCCAGGCGGGGAATTAGCAGTCAGCCCCAGCATTTT
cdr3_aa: CASRRGISSQPQHF

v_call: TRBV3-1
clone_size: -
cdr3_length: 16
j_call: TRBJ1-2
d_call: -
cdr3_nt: TGTGCCAGCAGCCAAGAAGGGACCATTTCTAACTATGGCTACACCTTC
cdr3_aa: CASSQEGTISNYGYTF

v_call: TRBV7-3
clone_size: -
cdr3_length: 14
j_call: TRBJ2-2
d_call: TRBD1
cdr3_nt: TGTGCCAGCAGCTGGCAACGACAGGGTGGGGAGCTGTTTTTT
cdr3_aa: CASSWQRQGGELFF

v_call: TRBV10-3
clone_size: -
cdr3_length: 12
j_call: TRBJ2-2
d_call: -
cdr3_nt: TGTGCCATCAGTGGCGGAGTACGGGAGCTGTTTTTT
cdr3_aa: CAISGGVRELFF

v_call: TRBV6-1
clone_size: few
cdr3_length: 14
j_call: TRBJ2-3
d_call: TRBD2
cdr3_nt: TGTGTCAGCAGTGAAGGGGCTAGCGGCGATACGCAGTATTTT
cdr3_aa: CVSSEGASGDTQYF

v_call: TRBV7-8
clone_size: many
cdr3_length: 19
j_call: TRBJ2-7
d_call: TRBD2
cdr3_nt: TGTGCCAGCAGCCTACAGGGTTCAACTAGCGGGAGGGAGTCCTACGAGCAGTACTTC
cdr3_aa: CASSLQGSTSGRESYEQYF

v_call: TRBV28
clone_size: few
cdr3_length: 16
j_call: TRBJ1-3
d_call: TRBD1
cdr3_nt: TGTGCCAGCAGTTTACGACAGGGGAGGTCTGGAAACACCATATATTTT
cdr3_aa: CASSLRQGRSGNTIYF

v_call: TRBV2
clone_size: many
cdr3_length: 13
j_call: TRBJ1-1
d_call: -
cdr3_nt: TGTGCCAGCAGGGAGACAGGGAACACTGAAGCTTTCTTT
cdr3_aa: CASRETGNTEAFF

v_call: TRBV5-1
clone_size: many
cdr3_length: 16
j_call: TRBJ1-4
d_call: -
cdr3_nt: TGCGCCAGCAGCTCCGAGGGAGACCCACAATGGGAAAAACTGTTTTTT
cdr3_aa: CASSSEGDPQWEKLFF

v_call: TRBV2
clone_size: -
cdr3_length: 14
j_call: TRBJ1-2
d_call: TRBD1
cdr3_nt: TGTGCCAGCTGGGGGACAGGGGGCACATATGGCTACACCTTC
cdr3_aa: CASWGTGGTYGYTF

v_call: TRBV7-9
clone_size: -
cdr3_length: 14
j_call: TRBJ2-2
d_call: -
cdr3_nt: TGTGCCAGCAGCTTGGCTACCTTGTCGCGGGAGCTGTTTTTT
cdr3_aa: CASSLATLSRELFF

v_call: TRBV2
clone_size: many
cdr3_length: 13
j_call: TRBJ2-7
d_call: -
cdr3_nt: TGTGCCACACAAGGACGGAGGGACTACGAGCAGTACTTC
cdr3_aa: CATQGRRDYEQYF

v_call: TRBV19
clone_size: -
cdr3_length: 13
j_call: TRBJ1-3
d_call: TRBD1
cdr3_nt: TGTGCCAGTAGTCGGGACAGGAGAAACACCATATATTTT
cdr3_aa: CASSRDRRNTIYF

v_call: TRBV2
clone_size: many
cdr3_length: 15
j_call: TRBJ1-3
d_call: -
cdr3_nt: TGTGCCAGCAGTGGAGGGACGGGCTCTGGAAACACCATATATTTT
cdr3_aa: CASSGGTGSGNTIYF

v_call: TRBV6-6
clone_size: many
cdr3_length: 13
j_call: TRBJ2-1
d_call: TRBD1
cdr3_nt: TGTGCGTCACAGGGACAGGGGTCAGGGGAGCAGTTCTTC
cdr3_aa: CASQGQGSGEQFF

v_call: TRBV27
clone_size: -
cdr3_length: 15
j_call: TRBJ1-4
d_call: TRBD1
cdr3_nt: TGTGCCAGCACCTTGACAGGGGGCACTAATGAAAAACTGTTTTTT
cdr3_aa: CASTLTGGTNEKLFF

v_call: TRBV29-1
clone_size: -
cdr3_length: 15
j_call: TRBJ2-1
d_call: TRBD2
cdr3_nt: TGCAGCGTTGAAAGTGATAGCGGGAGTCCAGATACGCAGTTCTTC
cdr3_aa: CSVESDSGSPDTQFF

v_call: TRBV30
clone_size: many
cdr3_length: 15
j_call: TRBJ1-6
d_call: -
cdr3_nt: TGTGCCTGGAATGCTTTGATGGGGCACAATTCACCCCTCCACTTT
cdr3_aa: CAWNALMGHNSPLHF